The entry that follows covers one T cell receptor beta chain sequence. What it binds is unknown. The data were obtained in a study of PD-1 blockade in classical Hodgkin lymphoma. The assay was immunoSEQ multiplex PCR, and TCRdb's table has in-frame clones only and misses some. This sample has about 24,000 clones, with around 81% found just once. Study-wide results and limits: Newly diagnosed patients were said to have less baseline TCR diversity than healthy donors did. TCR diversity in CD4+, not CD8+, cells rose significantly by C4D1.

Trimming stripped 5 bases from V and 8 bases from J, with 17 bases between. The germline CDR1 and CDR2 sequences are LNHDA and SQIVND (reference sequence). The CDR3 has 14 amino acids. Every one of the patients relapsed after autologous stem cell transplantation (brentuximab vedotin exposure was variable). The sequenced sample was peripheral blood mononuclear cells (PBMCs), obtained before the second cycle of nivolumab. The V gene is TRBV19, the J gene TRBJ2-3; no firm D call. The TCR sequence derives from a human donor with classical Hodgkin lymphoma. This chain's CDR3 is CASSEGLSPGTQYF. CDR3 DNA: TGTGCCAGTAGTGAAGGTCTATCTCCTGGTACGCAGTATTTT.